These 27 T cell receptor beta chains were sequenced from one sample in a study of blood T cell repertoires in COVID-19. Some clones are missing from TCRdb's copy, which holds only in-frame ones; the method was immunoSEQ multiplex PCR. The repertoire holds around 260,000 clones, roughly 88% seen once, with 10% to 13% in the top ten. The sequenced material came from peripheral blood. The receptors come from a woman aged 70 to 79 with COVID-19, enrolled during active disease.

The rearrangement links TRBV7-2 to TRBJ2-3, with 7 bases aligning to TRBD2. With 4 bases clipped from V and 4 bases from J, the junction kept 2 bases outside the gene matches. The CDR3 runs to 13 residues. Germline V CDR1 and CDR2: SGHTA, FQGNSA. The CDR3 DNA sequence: TGTGCCAGCAGCTCGGGACTATCAGATACGCAGTATTTT. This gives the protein CASSSGLSDTQYF.

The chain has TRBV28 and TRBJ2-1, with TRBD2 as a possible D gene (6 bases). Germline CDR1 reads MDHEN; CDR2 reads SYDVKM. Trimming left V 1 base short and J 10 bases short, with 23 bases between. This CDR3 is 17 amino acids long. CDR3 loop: CASSLSGYGTHSGEQFF. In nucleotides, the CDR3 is TGTGCCAGCAGTTTATCAGGGTACGGGACTCACTCTGGCGAGCAGTTCTTC.

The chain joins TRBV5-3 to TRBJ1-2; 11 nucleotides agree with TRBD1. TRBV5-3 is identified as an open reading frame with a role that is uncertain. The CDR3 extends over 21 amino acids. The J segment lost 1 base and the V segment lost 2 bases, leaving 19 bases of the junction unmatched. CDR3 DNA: TGTGCCAGAAGCTTTTCTCACGGGTTTCCGGGACAGGGGGAACTTAACTATGGCTACACCTTC. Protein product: CARSFSHGFPGQGELNYGYTF.

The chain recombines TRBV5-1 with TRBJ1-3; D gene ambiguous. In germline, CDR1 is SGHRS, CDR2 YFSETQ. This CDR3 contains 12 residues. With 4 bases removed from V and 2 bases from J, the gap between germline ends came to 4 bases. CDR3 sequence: CASSRAGNTIYF. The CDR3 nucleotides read TGCGCCAGCAGCCGAGCTGGAAACACCATATATTTT.

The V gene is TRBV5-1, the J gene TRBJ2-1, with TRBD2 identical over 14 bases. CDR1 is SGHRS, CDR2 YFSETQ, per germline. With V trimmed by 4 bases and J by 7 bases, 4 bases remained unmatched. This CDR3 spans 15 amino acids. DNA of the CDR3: TGCGCCAGCAGCCCCGGGACTAGCGGGAGTAATGAGCAGTTCTTC. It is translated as CASSPGTSGSNEQFF.

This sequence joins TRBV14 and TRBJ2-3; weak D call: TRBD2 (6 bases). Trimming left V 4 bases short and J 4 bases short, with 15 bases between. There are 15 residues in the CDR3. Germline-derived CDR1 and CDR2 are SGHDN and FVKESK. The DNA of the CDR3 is TGTGCCAGCAGCCGAGGCGGGATGAGGGCAGATACGCAGTATTTT. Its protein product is CASSRGGMRADTQYF.

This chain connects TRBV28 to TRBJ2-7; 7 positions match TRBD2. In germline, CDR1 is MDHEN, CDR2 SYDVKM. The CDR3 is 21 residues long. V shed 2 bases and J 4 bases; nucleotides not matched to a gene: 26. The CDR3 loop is CASSLRGLGVRGGSGSYEQYF. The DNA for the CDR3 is TGTGCCAGCAGTTTACGGGGCCTCGGGGTTAGGGGCGGGAGTGGCTCTTACGAGCAGTACTTC.

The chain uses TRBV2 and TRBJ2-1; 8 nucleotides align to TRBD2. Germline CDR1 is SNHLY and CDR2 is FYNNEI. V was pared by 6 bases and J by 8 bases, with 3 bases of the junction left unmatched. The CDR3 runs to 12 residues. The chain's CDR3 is CASRGTRDEQFF. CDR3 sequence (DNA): TGTGCCAGCAGGGGGACTAGGGATGAGCAGTTCTTC.

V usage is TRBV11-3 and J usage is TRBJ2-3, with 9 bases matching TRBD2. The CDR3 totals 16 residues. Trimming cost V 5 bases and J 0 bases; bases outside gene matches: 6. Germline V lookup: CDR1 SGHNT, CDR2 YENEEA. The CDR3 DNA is TGTGCCAGCAGCCCCTCCACTAGCGGGAGCACAGATACGCAGTATTTT. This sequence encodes CASSPSTSGSTDTQYF. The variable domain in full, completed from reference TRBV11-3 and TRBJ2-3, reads EAGVVQSPRYKIIEKKQPVAFWCNPISGHNTLYWYLQNLGQGPELLIRYENEEAVDDSQLPKDRFSAERLKGVDSTLKIQPAELGDSAVYLCASSPSTSGSTDTQYFGPGTRLTVL.

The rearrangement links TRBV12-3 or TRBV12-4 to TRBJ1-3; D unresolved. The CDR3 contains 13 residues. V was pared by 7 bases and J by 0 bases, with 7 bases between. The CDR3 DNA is TGTGCCAGCAATATACTCTCTGGAAACACCATATATTTT. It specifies CASNILSGNTIYF.

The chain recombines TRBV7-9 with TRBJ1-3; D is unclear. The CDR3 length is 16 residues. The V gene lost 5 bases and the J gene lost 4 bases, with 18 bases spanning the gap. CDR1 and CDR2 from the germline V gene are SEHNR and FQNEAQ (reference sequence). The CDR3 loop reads CASSNSDWYEGNTIYF. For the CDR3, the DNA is TGTGCCAGCAGCAACTCCGACTGGTACGAAGGAAACACCATATATTTT.

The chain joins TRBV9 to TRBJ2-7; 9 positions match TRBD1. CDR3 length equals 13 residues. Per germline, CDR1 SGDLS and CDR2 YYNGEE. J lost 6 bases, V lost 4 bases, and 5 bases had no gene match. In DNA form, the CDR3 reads TGTGCCAGCAGCCACCGACAGGGGGGCGAGCAGTACTTC. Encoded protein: CASSHRQGGEQYF.

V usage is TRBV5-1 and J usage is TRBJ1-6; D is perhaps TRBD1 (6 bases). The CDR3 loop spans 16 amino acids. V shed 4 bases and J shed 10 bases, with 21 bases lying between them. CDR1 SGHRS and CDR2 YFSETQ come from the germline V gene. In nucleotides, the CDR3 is TGCGCCAGCAGCCTCCGGCTGAGGGACACTCGCTCACCCCTCCACTTT. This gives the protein CASSLRLRDTRSPLHF.

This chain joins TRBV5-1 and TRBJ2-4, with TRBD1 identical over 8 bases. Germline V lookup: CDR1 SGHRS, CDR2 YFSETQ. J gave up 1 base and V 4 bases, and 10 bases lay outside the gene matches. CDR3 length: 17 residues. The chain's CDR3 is CASSPEPGGAAKNIQYF. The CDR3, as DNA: TGCGCCAGCAGCCCCGAACCAGGGGGCGCGGCCAAAAACATTCAGTACTTC.

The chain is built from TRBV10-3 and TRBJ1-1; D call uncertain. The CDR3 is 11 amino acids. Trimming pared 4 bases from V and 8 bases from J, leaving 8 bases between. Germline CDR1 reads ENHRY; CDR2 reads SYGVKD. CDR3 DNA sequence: TGTGCCATCAGTGGTGGGCAGGAAGCTTTCTTT. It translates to CAISGGQEAFF.

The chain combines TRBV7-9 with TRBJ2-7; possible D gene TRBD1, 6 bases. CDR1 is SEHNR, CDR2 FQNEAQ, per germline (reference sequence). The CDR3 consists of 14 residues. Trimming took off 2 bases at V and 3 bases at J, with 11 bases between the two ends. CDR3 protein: CASSLYRAHYEQYF. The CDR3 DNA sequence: TGTGCCAGCAGCTTATACAGGGCCCACTACGAGCAGTACTTC. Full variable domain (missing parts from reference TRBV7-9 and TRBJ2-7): DTGVSQNPRHKITKRGQNVTFRCDPISEHNRLYWYRQTLGQGPEFLTYFQNEAQLEKSRLLSDRFSAERPKGSFSTLEIQRTEQGDSAMYLCASSLYRAHYEQYFGPGTRLTVT.

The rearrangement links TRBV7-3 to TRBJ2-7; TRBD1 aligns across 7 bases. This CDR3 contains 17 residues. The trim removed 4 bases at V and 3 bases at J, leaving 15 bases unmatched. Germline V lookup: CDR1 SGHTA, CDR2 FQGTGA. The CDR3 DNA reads TGTGCCAGCAGCTCGCCCGGTGGGTTCGCAGGGGGCTACGAGCAGTACTTC. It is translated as CASSSPGGFAGGYEQYF.

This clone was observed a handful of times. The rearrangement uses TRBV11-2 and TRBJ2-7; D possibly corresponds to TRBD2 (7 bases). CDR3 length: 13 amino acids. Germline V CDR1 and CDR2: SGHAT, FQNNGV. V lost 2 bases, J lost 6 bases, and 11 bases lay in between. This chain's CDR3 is CASSLNREGEQYF. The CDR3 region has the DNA TGTGCCAGCAGCTTAAACAGGGAGGGCGAGCAGTACTTC.

The CDR3 bases are TGTGCCTGGAGTACGGACAGGGTCGGTCAGCCCCAGCATTTT. Protein: CAWSTDRVGQPQHF. V gene TRBV30 combines with J gene TRBJ1-5; 8 bases map to TRBD1. The CDR3 covers 14 residues. CDR1 is GTSNPN, CDR2 SVGIG, per germline (reference sequence). Trimming cost V 2 bases and J 6 bases; bases outside gene matches: 6.

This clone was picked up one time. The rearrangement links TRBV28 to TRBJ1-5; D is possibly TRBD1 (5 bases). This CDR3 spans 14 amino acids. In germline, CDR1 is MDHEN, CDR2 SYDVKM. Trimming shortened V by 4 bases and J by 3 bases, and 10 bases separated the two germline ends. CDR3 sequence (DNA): TGTGCCAGCAGTTCCGCGACAGTCAATCAGCCCCAGCATTTT. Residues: CASSSATVNQPQHF.

CDR3 loop: CASRSLTRHGELFF. CDR3 nucleotide sequence: TGTGCCAGCAGGTCTCTTACGAGGCACGGGGAGCTGTTTTTT. The chain has TRBV28 and TRBJ2-2, with D unresolved. The germline V gene has CDR1 MDHEN and CDR2 SYDVKM. Trimming took 6 bases from V and 7 from J, leaving 15 bases between them. The CDR3 has 14 amino acids.

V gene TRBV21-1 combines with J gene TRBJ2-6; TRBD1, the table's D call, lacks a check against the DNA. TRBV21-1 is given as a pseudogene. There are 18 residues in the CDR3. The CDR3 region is CASSTDRTGLSGANVLTF. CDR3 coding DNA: TGTGCCAGCAGCACCGATCGGACAGGACTCTCTGGGGCCAACGTCCTGACTTTC.

CDR3 loop: CASSRLAGNTGELFF. For the CDR3, the DNA is TGTGCCAGCAGTCGGCTAGCGGGAAACACCGGGGAGCTGTTTTTT. The chain couples TRBV28 to TRBJ2-2; 9 bases map to TRBD2. With 5 bases clipped from V and 2 bases from J, the junction kept 3 bases outside the gene matches. The CDR3 has 15 residues. The germline gives CDR1 MDHEN, CDR2 SYDVKM. The full variable domain, rest sourced from reference TRBV28 and TRBJ2-2, is DVKVTQSSRYLVKRTGEKVFLECVQDMDHENMFWYRQDPGLGLRLIYFSYDVKMKEKGDIPEGYSVSREKKERFSLILESASTNQTSMYLCASSRLAGNTGELFFGEGSRLTVL.

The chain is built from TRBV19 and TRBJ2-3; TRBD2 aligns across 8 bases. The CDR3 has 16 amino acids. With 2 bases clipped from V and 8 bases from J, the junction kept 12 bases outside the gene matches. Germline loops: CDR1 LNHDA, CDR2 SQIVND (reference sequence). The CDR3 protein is CASSIRSLAGEGTQYF. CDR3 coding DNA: TGTGCCAGTAGTATAAGGTCGCTAGCGGGTGAAGGTACGCAGTATTTT. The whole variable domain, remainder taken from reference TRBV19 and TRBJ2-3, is DGGITQSPKYLFRKEGQNVTLSCEQNLNHDAMYWYRQDPGQGLRLIYYSQIVNDFQKGDIAEGYSVSREKKESFPLTVTSAQKNPTAFYLCASSIRSLAGEGTQYFGPGTRLTVL.

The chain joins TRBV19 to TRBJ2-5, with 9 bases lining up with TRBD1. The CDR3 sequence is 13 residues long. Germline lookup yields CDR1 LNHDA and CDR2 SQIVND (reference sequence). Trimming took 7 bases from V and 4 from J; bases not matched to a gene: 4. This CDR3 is CASNQQGAETQYF. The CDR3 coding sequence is TGTGCCAGTAACCAACAGGGGGCAGAGACCCAGTACTTC.

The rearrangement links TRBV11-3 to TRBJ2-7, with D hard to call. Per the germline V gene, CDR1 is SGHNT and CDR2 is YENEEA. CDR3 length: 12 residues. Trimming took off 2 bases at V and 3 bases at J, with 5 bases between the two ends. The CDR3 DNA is TGTGCCAGCAGCTTAACAGTCTACGAGCAGTACTTC. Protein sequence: CASSLTVYEQYF.

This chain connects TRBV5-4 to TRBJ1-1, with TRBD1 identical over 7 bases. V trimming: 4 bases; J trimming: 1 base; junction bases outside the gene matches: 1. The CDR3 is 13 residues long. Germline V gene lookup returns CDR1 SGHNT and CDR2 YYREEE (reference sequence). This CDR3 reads CASSRQGNTEAFF. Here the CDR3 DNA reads TGTGCCAGCAGCCGACAGGGGAACACTGAAGCTTTCTTT.